This T cell receptor beta chain was sequenced in a study of control samples from healthy donors and cancer patients. This CDR3 region has 12 residues. Germline trimming cut 7 bases from V and 3 bases from J; bases unmatched to any gene: 3. CDR1 SNHLY and CDR2 FYNNEI come from the germline V gene. The method was immunoSEQ multiplex PCR; TCRdb's version includes in-frame clones alone and lacks a portion of them. The sample gives roughly 76,000 clones, roughly 94% of which show up once; roughly 5% is in the top ten. The origin of this receptor is a woman aged 18 to 35 in good health. This chain joins TRBV2 and TRBJ2-7, with 7 bases lining up with TRBD1. The sequenced sample was blood. In DNA form, the CDR3 reads TGTGCCAGCAAGGGGGCCTTCTACGAGCAGTACTTC. Translating gives CASKGAFYEQYF.